The 20 T cell receptor beta chains listed next were all sequenced from one sample in a study of CD8+ T cells in alopecia areata. Once RNA had been extracted, it was reverse transcribed into cDNA to act as the sequencing template. The protocol was immunoSEQ multiplex PCR, while the TCRdb copy is restricted to in-frame clones and leaves out a portion. The sample lists fewer than 200,000 clones, around 58% occurring once. Treatment specified: oral pan-JAK inhibitor, 5-10 mg twice daily. Sequences were derived from CD8+ T cells sorted from blood, sampled at week 24, from a patient treated with tofacitinib. The origin of the receptors is a human donor with alopecia areata.

This clone was seen only a few times. The CDR3 protein is CASGGNTEAFF. The CDR3 DNA reads TGTGCTAGTGGAGGAAACACTGAAGCTTTCTTT. The V and J genes are TRBV12-5 and TRBJ1-1; D gene ambiguous. The V gene's germline CDR1 is LGHNT and CDR2 FRNRAP. The CDR3 is 11 residues long. V was shortened by 6 bases and J by 2 bases, with 4 bases between the two germline ends.

The V and J genes are TRBV29-1 and TRBJ1-2; D unresolved. V lost 4 bases and J 4 bases, leaving 19 bases between the germline ends. The CDR3 contains 15 residues. The germline gives CDR1 SQVTM, CDR2 ANQGSEA. DNA of the CDR3: TGCAGCGTTGCGCATAGCAGCCGTCGGGGCTATGGCTACACCTTC. Its translation is CSVAHSSRRGYGYTF.

The chain couples TRBV6-1 to TRBJ2-7, with D uncertain. CDR3 length: 15 amino acids. Germline V gene sequence: CDR1 MNHNS, CDR2 SASEGT. The V end was cut by 2 bases, the J end by 5 bases, with 16 bases between. The CDR3 sequence is CASSEIKNSINEQYF. CDR3 in DNA: TGTGCCAGCAGTGAAATAAAGAACAGTATTAACGAGCAGTACTTC.

The rearrangement links TRBV27 to TRBJ2-7; 7 nucleotides match TRBD1. V lost 5 bases, J lost 2 bases, and 9 bases stayed unmatched. The CDR3 loop spans 15 amino acids. Germline assignment: CDR1 MNHEY and CDR2 SMNVEV (reference sequence). CDR3 coding DNA: TGTGCCAGCAGTGCTCTAAACAGGGGTCCCTACGAGCAGTACTTC. This translates into CASSALNRGPYEQYF.

V and J are TRBV30 and TRBJ2-7; D gene uncertain. V lost 2 bases and J 7 bases, leaving 18 bases between the germline ends. This CDR3 has 14 residues. Per the germline V gene, CDR1 is GTSNPN and CDR2 is SVGIG (reference sequence). The CDR3 protein is CAWSLATLRFEQYF. Written as DNA, the CDR3 is TGTGCCTGGAGTCTTGCGACCCTACGTTTTGAGCAGTACTTC. Combining the CDR3 with reference TRBV30 and TRBJ2-7 gives the whole variable domain SQTIHQWPATLVQPVGSPLSLECTVEGTSNPNLYWYRQAAGRGLQLLFYSVGIGQISSEVPQNLSASRPQDRQFILSSKKLLLSDSGFYLCAWSLATLRFEQYFGPGTRLTVT.

The chain recombines TRBV10-3 with TRBJ1-5; a weak D match, TRBD1 (5 bases). Germline V CDR1 and CDR2: ENHRY, SYGVKD. Trimming left V 0 bases short and J 2 bases short, with 8 bases between. This CDR3 is built from 15 residues. CDR3 sequence: CAISESRVGNQPQHF. The CDR3 bases are TGTGCCATCAGTGAGTCCAGGGTCGGCAATCAGCCCCAGCATTTT.

The chain couples TRBV10-2 to TRBJ1-1; weak D call: TRBD1 (5 bases). From germline, CDR1 is WSHSY and CDR2 SAAADI. V shed 8 bases and J shed 5 bases, with 9 bases lying between them. The CDR3 extends over 11 amino acids. This CDR3 is CASWGGTEAFF. For the CDR3, the DNA is TGCGCCAGCTGGGGGGGGACTGAAGCTTTCTTT.

The chain combines TRBV9 with TRBJ2-2, with TRBD1 as a possible D gene (6 bases). With 5 bases removed from V and 0 bases from J, the gap between germline ends came to 20 bases. The CDR3 spans 18 residues. Germline V lookup: CDR1 SGDLS, CDR2 YYNGEE. The CDR3 DNA follows: TGTGCCAGCAGTGATCGCGCGGCGGACAGCCCGAACACCGGGGAGCTGTTTTTT. It codes for CASSDRAADSPNTGELFF.

In its sample, this clone was seen a few times. The chain employs TRBV28 and TRBJ1-1; possible D gene TRBD1, 5 bases. The CDR3 is 17 amino acids. The V end lost 3 bases, the J end lost 1 base, and 18 bases lay between the germline ends. The germline gives CDR1 MDHEN, CDR2 SYDVKM. CDR3 DNA: TGTGCCAGCAGTTTCGGTAGTCGGGGCAGGAGGAACACTGAAGCTTTCTTT. It is translated as CASSFGSRGRRNTEAFF.

This chain joins TRBV9 and TRBJ2-7; 7 bases are shared with TRBD2. Germline V gives CDR1 SGDLS, CDR2 YYNGEE. V dropped 4 bases and J dropped 5; count of bases not matched to a gene: 9. CDR3 length: 14 residues. The CDR3 bases are TGTGCCAGCAGCTTGGAGGGTCTAGCGGACGAGCAGTACTTC. It codes for CASSLEGLADEQYF.

The rearrangement uses TRBV13 and TRBJ2-5; D is unresolved. The CDR3 contains 16 residues. From germline, CDR1 is PRHDT and CDR2 FYEKMQ (reference sequence). Deletions cut 3 bases from V and 1 base from J, with 15 bases between. The CDR3 spells CASSFSAARTQETQYF. CDR3 DNA sequence: TGTGCCAGCAGCTTCTCCGCAGCCAGAACCCAAGAGACCCAGTACTTC.

The J gene is TRBJ2-3, the V gene TRBV27; TRBD2 agrees at 8 bases. This CDR3 region has 14 residues. Germline loops: CDR1 MNHEY, CDR2 SMNVEV (reference sequence). V dropped 7 bases and J dropped 4; count of bases not matched to a gene: 7. CDR3 amino acids: CASNPGGVADTQYF. DNA of the CDR3: TGTGCCAGCAACCCGGGGGGGGTAGCAGATACGCAGTATTTT.

This chain links TRBV2 with TRBJ1-2, with D tentatively TRBD1 (5 bases). CDR1 SNHLY and CDR2 FYNNEI come from the germline V gene. The CDR3 is made up of 13 amino acids. V was cut by 6 bases and J by 5 bases, with 13 bases left in between. In nucleotides, the CDR3 is TGTGCCAGCAGAGGCCTAGACAGTTATGGCTACACCTTC. Its protein product is CASRGLDSYGYTF. Looking up the rest from reference TRBV2 and TRBJ1-2 gives the full variable domain: EPEVTQTPSHQVTQMGQEVILRCVPISNHLYFYWYRQILGQKVEFLVSFYNNEISEKSEIFDDQFSVERPDGSNFTLKIRSTKLEDSAMYFCASRGLDSYGYTFGSGTRLTVV.

The V gene is TRBV7-3, the J gene TRBJ2-1, with 8 bases identical to TRBD1. J gave up 6 bases and V 4 bases, and 2 bases lay outside the gene matches. Germline V CDR1 and CDR2: SGHTA, FQGTGA. This CDR3 comprises 13 residues. The CDR3 sequence: CASSSTGVNEQFF. CDR3 DNA sequence: TGTGCCAGCAGCTCGACAGGGGTCAATGAGCAGTTCTTC. The full variable domain, completed using reference TRBV7-3 and TRBJ2-1, is GAGVSQTPSNKVTEKGKYVELRCDPISGHTALYWYRQSLGQGPEFLIYFQGTGAADDSGLPNDRFFAVRPEGSVSTLKIQRTERGDSAVYLCASSSTGVNEQFFGPGTRLTVL.

The sample holds a few counts of this clone. The chain is built from TRBV14 and TRBJ1-4; TRBD1 matches at 7 bases. The CDR3 length is 15 residues. The germline CDR1 and CDR2 sequences are SGHDN and FVKESK. V shed 6 bases, J shed 9 bases, and the junction held 13 bases outside the gene matches. Here the CDR3 DNA reads TGTGCCAGCAGTACAAGGTCGGACAGGTATCAAAAACTGTTTTTT. Its protein is CASSTRSDRYQKLFF.

V gene TRBV2 combines with J gene TRBJ2-1; D ambiguous. The ends were cut back, 6 bases at V and 4 bases at J, with 1 base in the middle. CDR3 length: 10 residues. Germline loops: CDR1 SNHLY, CDR2 FYNNEI. CDR3 nucleotides: TGTGCCAGCAGGTACAATGAGCAGTTCTTC. Residues: CASRYNEQFF.

The chain couples TRBV25-1 to TRBJ1-1; no reliable D call. The V end was cut by 4 bases, the J end by 2 bases, with 8 bases between. The CDR3 spans 13 residues. The germline gives CDR1 MGHDK, CDR2 SYGVNS. The DNA of the CDR3 is TGTGCCAGCAGTGTGGCAGCAAACACTGAAGCTTTCTTT. As protein: CASSVAANTEAFF.

The genes are TRBV29-1 and TRBJ2-3; 7 nucleotides align to TRBD1. Trimming at V came to 5 bases and at J to 4 bases, leaving 9 bases not matched to a gene. The CDR3 sequence is 14 residues long. In germline, CDR1 is SQVTM, CDR2 ANQGSEA. The CDR3, as DNA: TGCAGCGTTAGGAGACAGGGTAACCCAGATACGCAGTATTTT. It translates to CSVRRQGNPDTQYF.

This clone was observed a handful of times. The V gene is TRBV27, the J gene TRBJ2-3, with D possibly matching TRBD2 (5 bases). The CDR3 extends over 13 amino acids. Trimming removed 3 bases from V and 1 base from J, with 5 bases in between. In germline, CDR1 is MNHEY, CDR2 SMNVEV (reference sequence). CDR3 residues: CASSFGGTDTQYF. In DNA form, the CDR3 reads TGTGCCAGCAGTTTCGGGGGCACAGATACGCAGTATTTT.

The chain joins TRBV30 to TRBJ2-3, with D hard to call. Germline lookup yields CDR1 GTSNPN and CDR2 SVGIG (reference sequence). This CDR3 contains 14 residues. The V gene lost 5 bases and the J gene lost 4 bases, with 16 bases spanning the gap. The CDR3 region has the DNA TGTGCCTGGTCATCGCTTCAGGTCGCAGATACGCAGTATTTT. Translated: CAWSSLQVADTQYF. Full variable domain (remainder filled in from reference TRBV30 and TRBJ2-3): SQTIHQWPATLVQPVGSPLSLECTVEGTSNPNLYWYRQAAGRGLQLLFYSVGIGQISSEVPQNLSASRPQDRQFILSSKKLLLSDSGFYLCAWSSLQVADTQYFGPGTRLTVL.